A selection of T cell receptor beta chains follows, all from one sample in a study of metastatic and nonmetastatic thyroid tumors. TCRdb re-called the PCR reads via MiXCR. The table shows about 7,800 clones, with 25% to 30% occurring only once. The sequenced material came from adjacent normal tissue. Receptors were obtained from a female donor with papillary thyroid cancer or a benign thyroid nodule (not recorded which). Some clones in this sample may be carry-over from other donors' samples. Both conserved end residues are part of each CDR3. A D gene is named only where the DNA matches it firmly. A clone size is listed for some rows: how often the clone was seen (once, few, many), or a class if it is expanded.

j_gene,v_gene,abundance,d_gene,CDR3nt,CDR3aa
TRBJ1-1,TRBV12-5,-,TRBD1,TGTGCTAGTGGTTTGACGGGGACAGTGTGTAACATTGAAGCTTTCTTT,CASGLTGTVCNIEAFF
TRBJ2-5,TRBV6-1,-,TRBD2,TGTGCCAGCAGTGAAAGCGGGGCCCAAGAGACCCAGTACTTC,CASSESGAQETQYF
TRBJ2-3,TRBV20-1,once,TRBD1,TGCAGTGCTAGCGCCAATACGGGACAGGGCAGCGATACGCAGTATTTT,CSASANTGQGSDTQYF
TRBJ2-2,TRBV5-4,-,-,TGTGCCAGCATCTTTGCGGCCGGGGATCTGTTTTTT,CASIFAAGDLFF
TRBJ1-4,TRBV6-1,few,-,TGTGCCAGCAGACAGGGAGGAGGTAATGAAAAACTGTTTTTT,CASRQGGGNEKLFF
TRBJ1-5,TRBV20-1,medium-sized,-,TGCAGTGCTAGAGATGAGCTACTCGCGAAGCCCCAGCATTTT,CSARDELLAKPQHF
TRBJ1-2,TRBV30,-,-,TGTGCCTACTCGAGAGGCTATGGCTACACCTTC,CAYSRGYGYTF
TRBJ2-3,TRBV5-1,-,-,TGCGCCAGCAGCCCCCTCGATGGGGTCACAGATACGCAGTATTTT,CASSPLDGVTDTQYF
TRBJ2-6,TRBV10-3,-,-,TGTGCCATCAGTGGCTCTGGGGCCAACGTCCTGACTTTC,CAISGSGANVLTF
TRBJ2-2,TRBV7-8,-,-,TGTGCCAGCAGCTTATGGGACCAGGGGATATCCGGGGAGCTGTTTTTT,CASSLWDQGISGELFF
TRBJ2-1,TRBV29-1,medium-sized,TRBD2,TGCAGCGTTCCGGGACTAGCGTCCCACAATGAGCAGTTCTTC,CSVPGLASHNEQFF
TRBJ1-5,TRBV6-1,few,TRBD1,TGTGCCAGCAGTCCCCGACAGGGAAACAATCAGCCCCAGCATTTT,CASSPRQGNNQPQHF
TRBJ2-4,TRBV20-1,-,TRBD2,TGCAGTACATACAGGGCGGGAGGCAAAAACATTCAGTACTTC,CSTYRAGGKNIQYF
TRBJ2-7,TRBV4-1,-,-,TGCGCCAGCAGCCGGGGACTCTCCTACGAGCAGTACTTC,CASSRGLSYEQYF
TRBJ2-7,TRBV7-2,-,TRBD1,TGTGCCAGCAGCAACGGACAGGGTAGCTCCTACGAGCAGTACTTC,CASSNGQGSSYEQYF
TRBJ2-5,TRBV20-1,many,-,TGCAGTGCTAGCCGTTCTTCGGAGACCCAGTACTTC,CSASRSSETQYF
TRBJ2-1,TRBV6-2/TRBV6-3,-,-,TGTGCCAGCAGTCCCGCCTTCCAATATGAGCAGTTCTTC,CASSPAFQYEQFF
TRBJ2-3,TRBV5-1,few,TRBD2,TGCGCCAGCAGCTTGGAGCGGGGGTGGGGAGATACGCAGTATTTT,CASSLERGWGDTQYF
TRBJ2-7,TRBV6-8,few,-,TGTGCCAGCCCTAGGACCCCTGGGCATACGTACTCCTACGAGCAGTACTTC,CASPRTPGHTYSYEQYF
TRBJ1-2,TRBV7-9,-,-,TGTGCCAGCAGCTTAGAGGGGTCCGTGCAGGGCTACACCTTC,CASSLEGSVQGYTF
TRBJ1-2,TRBV27,medium-sized,-,TGTGCCAGCACCCCTGCGGGGGGGAATGGCTACACCTTC,CASTPAGGNGYTF
TRBJ2-5,TRBV7-2,few,-,TGTGCCAGCAGCTTCCCCCCCACAGGGAAGGTTAGAGAGACCCAGTACTTC,CASSFPPTGKVRETQYF
TRBJ1-2,TRBV20-1,-,-,TGCAGTGCTAGTCCGCTAGAGTATTCTGGTGGCTACACCTTC,CSASPLEYSGGYTF
TRBJ1-1,TRBV10-3,few,-,TGTGCCATCAGTGAGTCGCAGGGGCTATATGTCGGAGCTTTCTTT,CAISESQGLYVGAFF
TRBJ1-5,TRBV2,many,TRBD1,TGTGCCAGCAGATCCCGGGACAGCCCAGGGGGGGGCAATCAGCCCCAGCATTTT,CASRSRDSPGGGNQPQHF
TRBJ1-6,TRBV2,medium-sized,TRBD1,TGTGCCAGCAATCCGGGACAGGGGGCATCACCCCTCCACTTT,CASNPGQGASPLHF
TRBJ1-1,TRBV6-1,-,-,TGTGCCAGCATCTCGGCCAGCAGGGAAGCTTTCTTC,CASISASREAFF
TRBJ1-3,TRBV11-2,-,-,TGTGCCAGCAGCTTATGGGGGTCTGGAAACACCATATATTTT,CASSLWGSGNTIYF
TRBJ2-2,TRBV10-1,-,TRBD2,TGCGCCAGCAGTGGTCGGGTGTTAGCGGGAGCCACCGGGGAGCCGTTTTTT,CASSGRVLAGATGEPFF
TRBJ1-5,TRBV19,large,-,TGTGCCAGTAAATTCGACGGATCCAGTAATCAGCCCCAGCATTTT,CASKFDGSSNQPQHF
TRBJ1-2,TRBV6-1,few,-,TGTGCCAGCAGTTCGGCCAGCAGGGGTGATGGCTACACCTTC,CASSSASRGDGYTF
TRBJ2-5,TRBV2,-,TRBD1,TGTGCCAGCCGGGACAGGGGGCTCCAAGAGACCCGGTACTTC,CASRDRGLQETRYF
TRBJ2-2,TRBV7-2,medium-sized,TRBD2,TGTGCCAGCAGCACCACTAGCGGGCCTGCGAACACCGGGGAGCTGTTTTTT,CASSTTSGPANTGELFF
TRBJ1-6,TRBV12-3/TRBV12-4,few,-,TGTGCCAGCATTCCTGGACAGTGTAGTTCACCCCTCCACTTT,CASIPGQCSSPLHF
TRBJ1-1,TRBV6-6,few,-,TGTGCCAGCAGTTACTCGCGCCAGACCAACACTGAAGCTTTCTTT,CASSYSRQTNTEAFF
TRBJ1-2,TRBV9,-,-,TGCGCCAGCAGCTCACAGGGTTATGGCTACACCTTC,CASSSQGYGYTF
TRBJ2-3,TRBV28,-,-,TGTGCCAGCAGTTGTACCCCAGTACAAGCGCAGTATTTT,CASSCTPVQAQYF
TRBJ1-2,TRBV9,-,-,TGTGCCAGCAGAGACGAGGAGGTGGGCTACACCTTC,CASRDEEVGYTF
TRBJ1-6,TRBV5-6,many,-,TGTGCCAGCAGCTTGGAGGGCAGGGCTCGGGCACCCCTCCACTTT,CASSLEGRARAPLHF
TRBJ1-3,TRBV12-3/TRBV12-4,medium-sized,-,TGTGCCAGCAAGTGGGGGTCGGGAAACACCATATATTTT,CASKWGSGNTIYF
TRBJ2-5,TRBV27,few,TRBD2,TGTGCCAGCAGTTTTAGCGGGAGGGGATTTGGAGAGACCCAGTACTTC,CASSFSGRGFGETQYF
TRBJ1-1,TRBV19,medium-sized,-,TGTGCCAGTAGTATGCAGAGTAAGAACACTGAAGCTTTCTTT,CASSMQSKNTEAFF
TRBJ1-1,TRBV10-1,medium-sized,-,TGCGCCAGCAGCGCCCTATGGGGGGCGACTGAAGCTTTCTTT,CASSALWGATEAFF
TRBJ2-1,TRBV10-1,-,TRBD2,TGCGCCAGCAGTGAGGAAGCGGGAGGGCCGTGGGAGCAGTTCTTC,CASSEEAGGPWEQFF
TRBJ1-1,TRBV28,medium-sized,-,TGTGCCAGCAGTCCTAACGACAGACCAAAAGCTTTCTTT,CASSPNDRPKAFF
TRBJ2-7,TRBV2,once,TRBD1,TGTGCCAGCATTCCTGGGTCGCGGGACAGGGGAATCTACGAGCAGTACTTC,CASIPGSRDRGIYEQYF
TRBJ2-5,TRBV6-2/TRBV6-3,few,-,TGTGCCAGCAGTTTAGAGATGGACCCAGAGACCAAGTACTTC,CASSLEMDPETKYF
TRBJ2-7,TRBV20-1,many,TRBD2,TGCAGCGCCCAAGGCCAGACTAGCGTAAGTGGGGAGCAGTACTTC,CSAQGQTSVSGEQYF
TRBJ1-1,TRBV18,-,-,TGTGCCAGCTCACCTGGACAGAGGGGCACTGAAGTTTTCTTT,CASSPGQRGTEVFF
TRBJ1-3,TRBV3-1,many,-,TGTGCCAGCAGCCAAGGGTCCGGGACGGGAAACACCATATATTTT,CASSQGSGTGNTIYF